A single sample gave rise to the 25 T cell receptor beta chains below, sequenced in a study of blood T cells in healthy people across ages. Using a J-beta primer mix together with a sample-barcoded 5' primer, a second PCR was run for about 6 to 12 cycles. TCRdb redid the calling of the 5' RACE reads with MiXCR, one entry per CDR3 protein. This sample yields about 800,000 distinct CDR3 sequences, of which 20% to 25% are seen a single time; roughly 3.5% belongs to the top ten. These data were also reused for a study on T cells of mothers and their children.

Sequencing was done on a sample of blood. These receptors were taken from a boy between 10 and 17 years old in good health.

The table lists this clonotype with a few counts. Sequence at one end of the junction differs from germline and may be a read error. This sequence joins TRBV28 and TRBJ2-5; tentatively, D is TRBD1 or TRBD2 (5 bases each). Germline V gene lookup returns CDR1 MDHEN and CDR2 SYDVKM. The CDR3 sequence is 14 residues long. CDR3 in amino acids: CASSGWGLGETQYF. The CDR3, as DNA: TGTGCCAGCAGTGGCTGGGGCTTGGGGGAGACCCAGTATTTC.

About this clonotype itself: One end of the junction varies from germline; a read error may be responsible. The chain uses TRBV6-2 or TRBV6-3 and TRBJ2-5; D is perhaps TRBD2 (6 bases). Germline V CDR1 and CDR2: MNHEY, SVGEGT. CDR3 length: 14 amino acids. This chain's CDR3 is CASSLIPGDRNEFF. In nucleotides, the CDR3 is TGTGCCAGCAGTCTGATCCCGGGAGACCGAAATGAGTTCTTC.

V is TRBV5-6 and J is TRBJ2-7; D uncertain. Germline-derived CDR1 and CDR2 are SGHDT and YYEEEE. Trimming stripped 0 bases from V and 11 bases from J, with 12 bases between. There are 12 residues in the CDR3. Here the CDR3 reads CASSLGSNREYF. CDR3 sequence (DNA): TGTGCCAGCAGCTTGGGCTCAAACCGGGAGTACTTC.

The rearrangement links TRBV20-1 to TRBJ2-3; the match to TRBD2 covers 11 bases. Germline loops: CDR1 DFQATT, CDR2 SNEGSKA (reference sequence). The CDR3 is made up of 14 amino acids. J was trimmed by 8 bases and V by 3 bases; bases with no gene match: 7. The CDR3 region is CSASWLAGGGTQYF. The CDR3 coding sequence is TGCAGTGCTAGTTGGCTAGCGGGAGGAGGTACGCAGTATTTT.

This clonotype was counted between two and nine times. V usage is TRBV29-1 and J usage is TRBJ1-1, with no clear D. Between the trimmed V and J ends, which lost 0 bases and 1 base, there was a span of 9 bases. The germline CDR1 and CDR2 sequences are SQVTM and ANQGSEA. The CDR3 is 14 residues long. CDR3 bases: TGCAGCGTTGAAGAGACCCGAGGGAACACTGAAGCTTTCTTT. As protein: CSVEETRGNTEAFF.

This clonotype has more than one count but fewer than ten. The J gene is TRBJ2-5, the V gene TRBV6-2 or TRBV6-3, with TRBD2 identical over 9 bases. The CDR3 length is 15 residues. The V gene end was trimmed by 7 bases and the J gene end by 5 bases; junction bases not matched to a gene: 11. CDR1 MNHEY and CDR2 SVGEGT come from the germline V gene. CDR3 nucleotide sequence: TGTGCCAGCACCTTCCGGGCTAGCGGGGCGGAGACCCAGTACTTC. This gives the protein CASTFRASGAETQYF.

This clonotype was seen a few times. The chain couples TRBV5-5 to TRBJ1-2; no clear D gene. The CDR3 has 13 amino acids. Germline values: CDR1 SGHKS, CDR2 YYEKEE (reference sequence). Trimming took 4 bases from V and 8 from J, leaving 15 bases between them. CDR3 coding DNA: TGTGCCAGCAGCCCTTCGGGGTTGCGGGGCTACACCTTC. Encoded protein: CASSPSGLRGYTF.

This clonotype has just a few counts. The rearrangement links TRBV7-2 to TRBJ1-4; unclear D gene. The V end was cut by 6 bases, the J end by 5 bases, with 13 bases between. CDR3 length equals 14 residues. Per the germline V gene, CDR1 is SGHTA and CDR2 is FQGNSA. CDR3 amino acids: CASSQPVTNEKLFF. CDR3 nucleotide sequence: TGTGCCAGCAGTCAACCAGTCACCAATGAAAAACTGTTTTTT.

The chain combines TRBV20-1 with TRBJ2-4; 10 bases align to TRBD2. Germline V gives CDR1 DFQATT, CDR2 SNEGSKA (reference sequence). CDR3 length: 13 amino acids. CDR3 loop: CSPPSGRGNIQYF. CDR3 nucleotides: TGCAGCCCCCCTAGCGGGAGAGGGAACATTCAGTACTTC.

This clonotype turned up a few times. J is TRBJ1-4 and V is TRBV29-1; D gene ambiguous. CDR1 is SQVTM, CDR2 ANQGSEA, per germline. The V and J ends lost 7 bases and 5 bases respectively, with 14 bases between them. This CDR3 region has 13 residues. CDR3 sequence: CSAMSGGNEKLFF. CDR3 nucleotides: TGCAGCGCAATGTCGGGCGGAAATGAAAAACTGTTTTTT.

A few counts support this clonotype. This chain uses TRBV9 with TRBJ2-1; 12 bases are a match to TRBD2. The V segment lost 4 bases and the J segment 4 bases; nucleotides outside the gene matches: 6. CDR3 size: 16 residues. The germline CDR1 and CDR2 sequences are SGDLS and YYNGEE. Here the CDR3 DNA reads TGTGCCAGCAGCCCGACTAGCGGGAGCCGGTACAATGAGCAGTTCTTC. Amino acids: CASSPTSGSRYNEQFF.

V and J are TRBV4-3 and TRBJ2-2, with D perhaps matching TRBD2 (6 bases). This CDR3 comprises 15 residues. V was shortened by 0 bases and J by 8 bases, with 13 bases between the two germline ends. Germline V gene lookup returns CDR1 LGHNA and CDR2 YSLEER. The CDR3 sequence is CASSQESGVQGELFF. DNA for the CDR3: TGCGCCAGCAGCCAAGAATCGGGAGTACAGGGGGAGCTGTTTTTT.

This clonotype was counted only a few times. CDR3 region: CASSKEVPARFGYTF. Here the CDR3 DNA reads TGTGCCAGCAGCAAAGAGGTCCCCGCTAGGTTTGGCTACACCTTC. The chain is built from TRBV21-1 and TRBJ1-2. TRBV21-1 constitutes a pseudogene. The CDR3 consists of 15 residues.

This clonotype was observed a few times. The chain joins TRBV28 to TRBJ2-7; D may correspond to TRBD1 or TRBD2 (6 bases each). This CDR3 has 14 amino acids. Germline CDR1 is MDHEN and CDR2 is SYDVKM. Trimming took 2 bases from V and 5 from J, leaving 13 bases between them. CDR3 nucleotide sequence: TGTGCCAGCAGTTTAACGGGGGCCGTGGACGAGCAGTACTTC. This sequence encodes CASSLTGAVDEQYF.

V is TRBV6-5 and J is TRBJ2-5, with 9 bases lining up with TRBD1. V trimming: 5 bases; J trimming: 3 bases; junction bases outside the gene matches: 7. This CDR3 spans 15 amino acids. Germline-derived CDR1 and CDR2 are MNHEY and SVGAGI. CDR3 DNA: TGTGCCAGCAGTCCCGGGGACAGGGCAAAAGAGACCCAGTACTTC. It specifies CASSPGDRAKETQYF.

The rearrangement uses TRBV12-3 or TRBV12-4 and TRBJ2-1, with 10 bases fitting TRBD2. The CDR3 spans 15 residues. V trimming: 4 bases; J trimming: 3 bases; junction bases outside the gene matches: 3. DNA of the CDR3: TGTGCCAGCAGTTGGACTAGCGGCAGCTACAATGAGCAGTTCTTC. Encoded protein: CASSWTSGSYNEQFF.

Concerning this clonotype itself: Compared with germline, one end of the junction differs, possibly owing to a read error. The chain links TRBV6-2 or TRBV6-3 to TRBJ2-7, with 7 bases that match TRBD2. The CDR3 spans 17 residues. Looked up from germline, CDR1 is MNHEY and CDR2 is SVGEGT. CDR3 bases: TGTGCCAGCAGTTACATCGCCGGCGGGAGCTCTTCCTATGAGCAGTACTTC. Its translation is CASSYIAGGSSSYEQYF.

As to this clonotype: No conserved phenylalanine or tryptophan is present at the end of the CDR3, so a read error is the likely explanation. The chain is built from TRBV28 and TRBJ1-1; TRBD1 is a possible D gene (6 bases). Trimming took 5 bases from V and 4 from J, leaving 20 bases between them. Looked up from germline, CDR1 is MDHEN and CDR2 is SYDVKM. The CDR3 extends over 16 amino acids. CDR3 sequence (DNA): TGTGCCAGCAGTACCCGGGACATCCTTCGGGGCACTGAAGCTTTCCTT. Translating gives CASSTRDILRGTEAFL.

The gene calls are TRBV29-1 and TRBJ2-5, with TRBD2 matching over 7 bases. Germline trimming cut 4 bases from V and 9 bases from J; bases unmatched to any gene: 5. The length of the CDR3 is 11 residues. In germline, CDR1 is SQVTM, CDR2 ANQGSEA. The CDR3 bases are TGCAGCGTTGTCGCCCGGGGGGCCCAGTACTTC. It encodes CSVVARGAQYF.

The chain carries TRBV3-1 and TRBJ2-3; D uncertain. Germline-derived CDR1 and CDR2 are LGHDT and YNNKEL (reference sequence). Trimming pared 2 bases from V and 4 bases from J, leaving 10 bases between. The CDR3 spans 14 residues. CDR3 amino acids: CASSQRPAADTQYF. CDR3 bases: TGTGCCAGCAGCCAAAGACCGGCCGCAGATACGCAGTATTTT.

This clonotype was found a few times. The rearrangement links TRBV12-3 or TRBV12-4 to TRBJ2-5; D ambiguous. V gave up 6 bases and J gave up 5 bases, with 7 bases separating them. The CDR3 spans 11 residues. CDR3 DNA: TGTGCCAGCAGACATCTCGAGACCCAGTACTTC. Translating it yields CASRHLETQYF.

The chain joins TRBV12-3 or TRBV12-4 to TRBJ2-5; D perhaps matches TRBD1 (6 bases). The CDR3 consists of 15 residues. The V end lost 3 bases, the J end lost 4 bases, and 15 bases lay between the germline ends. In DNA form, the CDR3 reads TGTGCCAGCAGTTTTCGGACTTTAGGGGGAGAGACCCAGTACTTC. Translated: CASSFRTLGGETQYF.

This clonotype occurred a few times. The genes are TRBV30 and TRBJ1-1, with D unclear. Trimming took 3 bases from V and 3 from J, leaving 11 bases between them. Per the germline V gene, CDR1 is GTSNPN and CDR2 is SVGIG (reference sequence). The CDR3 sequence is 13 residues long. This chain's CDR3 is CAWSSIRYTEAFF. Here the CDR3 DNA reads TGTGCCTGGAGCTCCATACGGTACACTGAAGCTTTCTTT. The complete variable domain, with remaining parts taken from reference TRBV30 and TRBJ1-1, reads SQTIHQWPATLVQPVGSPLSLECTVEGTSNPNLYWYRQAAGRGLQLLFYSVGIGQISSEVPQNLSASRPQDRQFILSSKKLLLSDSGFYLCAWSSIRYTEAFFGQGTRLTVV.

The chain is built from TRBV7-9 and TRBJ2-4, with D perhaps TRBD1 (5 bases). The CDR3 is made up of 16 amino acids. V lost 3 bases, J lost 3 bases, and 15 bases lay in between. Germline V lookup: CDR1 SEHNR, CDR2 FQNEAQ (reference sequence). CDR3 sequence (DNA): TGTGCCAGCAGCTTGGCCGGTTTTAGGGGCAAAAACATTCAGTACTTC. Its protein product is CASSLAGFRGKNIQYF.

This clonotype appeared a few times. The V and J genes are TRBV20-1 and TRBJ2-1; TRBD2 aligns across 7 bases. There are 17 residues in the CDR3. After removal of 0 bases from V and 0 bases from J, the junction contained 8 bases not matched to a gene. Per the germline V gene, CDR1 is DFQATT and CDR2 is SNEGSKA (reference sequence). The CDR3 is CSARDLGGIGSYNEQFF. In nucleotides, the CDR3 is TGCAGTGCTAGAGATCTGGGAGGGATTGGCTCCTACAATGAGCAGTTCTTC.